This T cell receptor (beta chain) was identified in a study of shared clonotypes between healthy human individuals. For the study at large: Donors consisted of two women and three men between 18 and 49.

The CDR3 has 14 amino acids. V was shortened by 2 bases and J by 5 bases, with 11 bases between the two germline ends. Germline CDR1 reads SGHRS; CDR2 reads YFSETQ. Healthy HIV-negative adults without recent acute infections or vaccinations served as donors. Within Nashville, Tennessee resided all donors, each a Caucasian adult. TCRdb's copy holds only in-frame clones and misses some; the assay was immunoSEQ multiplex PCR. The sample contains more than 450,000 clones, less than 85% of which appear only once. The sequence was collected from a woman in her 40s in good health. Some clones in this sample may be carry-over from other donors' samples. The sequencing input was PBMCs. The gene calls are TRBV5-1 and TRBJ2-1; D might be TRBD1 (5 bases). CDR3: CASSLSRADNEQFF. CDR3 in DNA: TGCGCCAGCAGCTTATCCAGGGCTGACAATGAGCAGTTCTTC.